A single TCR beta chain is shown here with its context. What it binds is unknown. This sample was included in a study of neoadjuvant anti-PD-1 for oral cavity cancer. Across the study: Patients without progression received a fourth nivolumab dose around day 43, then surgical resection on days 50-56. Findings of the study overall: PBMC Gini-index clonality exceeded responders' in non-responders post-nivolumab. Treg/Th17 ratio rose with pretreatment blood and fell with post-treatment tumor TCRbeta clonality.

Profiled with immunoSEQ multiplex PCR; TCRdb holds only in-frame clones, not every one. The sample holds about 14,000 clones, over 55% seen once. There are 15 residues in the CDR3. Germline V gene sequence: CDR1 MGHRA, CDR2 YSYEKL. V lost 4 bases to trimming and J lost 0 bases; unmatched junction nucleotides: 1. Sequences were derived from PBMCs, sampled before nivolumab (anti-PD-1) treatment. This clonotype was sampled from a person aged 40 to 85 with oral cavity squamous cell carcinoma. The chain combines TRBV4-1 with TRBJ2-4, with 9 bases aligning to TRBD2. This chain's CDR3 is CASSRLAVAKNIQYF. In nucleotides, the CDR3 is TGCGCCAGCAGCCGACTAGCGGTAGCCAAAAACATTCAGTACTTC.